These 20 T cell receptor beta chains were sequenced from one sample in a study of identical twins. From the 5' RACE reads, TCRdb called clonotypes with MiXCR, one entry per CDR3 protein. Here the sample spans 270,000 or so distinct CDR3 sequences, about 9% being singletons. The same sample was also used in a study of yellow fever vaccine responses in identical twins.

Sequencing was done on a sample of CD8+ T cells sorted from blood. These receptor sequences come from a woman aged 18-29 years in good health.

This clonotype turned up a few times. The J gene is TRBJ2-2, the V gene TRBV2; D is perhaps TRBD1 (5 bases). The CDR3 is 14 residues long. Per germline, CDR1 SNHLY and CDR2 FYNNEI. Trimming removed 3 bases from V and 4 bases from J, with 9 bases in between. The CDR3 DNA reads as TGTGCCAGCAGTGATGCCAGGGTCACCGGGGAGCTGTTTTTT. Its protein product is CASSDARVTGELFF.

In this sample, this clonotype turned up many times. The V and J genes are TRBV5-1 and TRBJ1-1, with a tentative D call TRBD1 (5 bases). Trimming removed 0 bases from V and 1 base from J, with 7 bases in between. The CDR3 consists of 14 residues. Germline CDR1 is SGHRS and CDR2 is YFSETQ. The CDR3 reads CASSLGGQNTEAFF. DNA for the CDR3: TGCGCCAGCAGCTTGGGGGGCCAGAACACTGAAGCTTTCTTT.

This clonotype came up many times. The V call is TRBV7-9, the J call TRBJ1-4; no reliable D call. With 5 bases removed from V and 7 bases from J, the gap between germline ends came to 17 bases. The CDR3 is made up of 15 amino acids. CDR1 SEHNR and CDR2 FQNEAQ come from the germline V gene (reference sequence). CDR3 DNA: TGTGCCAGCAGCAAGTATGAGTCGGATTTTGAAAAACTGTTTTTT. This encodes CASSKYESDFEKLFF.

The gene calls are TRBV20-1 and TRBJ2-7, with D tentatively TRBD2 (7 bases). V lost 0 bases, J lost 2 bases, and 17 bases lay in between. The CDR3 runs 16 residues. Looked up from germline, CDR1 is DFQATT and CDR2 is SNEGSKA (reference sequence). The CDR3 DNA sequence: TGCAGTGCTAGAGATTTTAGGGGGGGTATTGCCTACGAGCAGTACTTC. Residues: CSARDFRGGIAYEQYF.

This chain joins TRBV27 and TRBJ1-2; possibly TRBD1 for D (5 bases). Looked up from germline, CDR1 is MNHEY and CDR2 is SMNVEV (reference sequence). Trimming left V 3 bases short and J 6 bases short, with 17 bases between. This CDR3 region has 15 residues. CDR3 sequence: CASSFRRDYLNGYTF. DNA of the CDR3: TGTGCCAGCAGTTTCCGCAGGGATTACCTGAATGGCTACACCTTC.

The gene calls are TRBV24-1 and TRBJ2-7; 8 bases agree with TRBD1. The CDR3 is 15 residues long. Trimming removed 2 bases from V and 6 bases from J; junction bases left unmatched: 8. CDR1 and CDR2 (germline): KGHDR, SFDVKD. The CDR3 region is CATSDSDREIGEQYF. CDR3 coding DNA: TGTGCCACCAGTGATTCGGACAGGGAAATAGGCGAGCAGTACTTC.

This clonotype was seen more than once but under ten times. The chain recombines TRBV20-1 with TRBJ1-1, with 9 bases fitting TRBD1. The CDR3 is 15 residues long. The trim removed 5 bases at V and 8 bases at J, leaving 15 bases unmatched. Germline V gives CDR1 DFQATT, CDR2 SNEGSKA (reference sequence). The CDR3 DNA is TGCAGTGCTCCTCCGGACAGGGGAATAACCCGGGAAGCTTTCTTT. Translating it yields CSAPPDRGITREAFF.

This clonotype was observed a handful of times. The V gene is TRBV6-2 or TRBV6-3, the J gene TRBJ2-7; D remains ambiguous. The CDR3 length is 14 residues. Per germline, CDR1 MNHEY and CDR2 SVGEGT. Deletions cut 6 bases from V and 0 bases from J, with 12 bases between. The CDR3 protein is CASRLKTDSYEQYF. As DNA, the CDR3 is TGTGCCAGCAGATTAAAGACCGACTCCTACGAGCAGTACTTC.

The V gene is TRBV29-1, the J gene TRBJ2-6; the D gene is possibly TRBD1 (5 bases). The CDR3 length is 14 residues. CDR1 is SQVTM and CDR2 is ANQGSEA in the germline V gene. Trimming removed 6 bases from V and 1 base from J, with 10 bases in between. CDR3 in amino acids: CSVGAESGANVLTF. Written as DNA, the CDR3 is TGCAGCGTAGGGGCGGAGTCTGGGGCCAACGTCCTGACTTTC. Combining the CDR3 with reference TRBV29-1 and TRBJ2-6 gives the whole variable domain SAVISQKPSRDICQRGTSLTIQCQVDSQVTMMFWYRQQPGQSLTLIATANQGSEATYESGFVIDKFPISRPNLTFSTLTVSNMSPEDSSIYLCSVGAESGANVLTFGAGSRLTVL.

V gene TRBV19 combines with J gene TRBJ2-3; 8 nucleotides match TRBD1. The CDR3 covers 14 residues. Germline lookup yields CDR1 LNHDA and CDR2 SQIVND (reference sequence). The J segment lost 5 bases and the V segment lost 3 bases, leaving 4 bases of the junction unmatched. For the CDR3, the DNA is TGTGCCAGTAGTATCTTAGGACAGGGAGATACGCAGTATTTT. This sequence encodes CASSILGQGDTQYF.

This clonotype was counted ten times or more. The CDR3 DNA follows: TGTGCCACCAGCACCCTTAGGGTTGACAGGAAGAAAATAAGGTCGACCAAACCGGGCCAGTATTTT. It translates to CATSTLRVDRKKIRSTKPGQYF. The rearrangement links TRBV15 to TRBJ2-3; weak D call: TRBD1 (6 bases). There are 22 residues in the CDR3. V lost 4 bases and J lost 12, with 44 bases in between. The germline V gene has CDR1 LNHNV and CDR2 YYDKDF (reference sequence).

The chain carries TRBV11-2 and TRBJ2-7, with D tentatively TRBD2 (5 bases). Between the trimmed V and J ends, which lost 2 bases and 1 base, there was a span of 12 bases. The CDR3 runs to 15 residues. Looked up from germline, CDR1 is SGHAT and CDR2 is FQNNGV. CDR3 region: CASSLNLAVSYEQYF. The CDR3 nucleotides read TGTGCCAGCAGCTTAAATCTAGCAGTGTCCTACGAGCAGTACTTC.

This clonotype came up a few times. V and J are TRBV10-3 and TRBJ2-7; no firm D call. The germline gives CDR1 ENHRY, CDR2 SYGVKD. This CDR3 contains 12 residues. V lost 0 bases and J 3 bases, leaving 3 bases between the germline ends. The CDR3 DNA reads as TGTGCCATCAGTGAGTCCAGCTACGAGCAGTACTTC. Translation: CAISESSYEQYF.

The chain combines TRBV20-1 with TRBJ2-3; the D is unclear. Looked up from germline, CDR1 is DFQATT and CDR2 is SNEGSKA (reference sequence). Trimming left V 5 bases short and J 5 bases short, with 8 bases between. This CDR3 is built from 11 residues. CDR3 in DNA: TGCAGTGCTTACAAGGGAGATACGCAGTATTTT. Protein product: CSAYKGDTQYF.

This clonotype was seen many times. J is TRBJ2-1 and V is TRBV20-1; tentative D call: TRBD1 (5 bases). CDR1 is DFQATT and CDR2 is SNEGSKA in the germline V gene (reference sequence). CDR3 length: 11 residues. The CDR3 nucleotides read TGCAGGATGGCTCAGGGCGATGAGCAGTTCTTC. This encodes CRMAQGDEQFF.

This clonotype showed up just a few times. The chain couples TRBV11-3 to TRBJ2-1, with D perhaps matching TRBD1 (5 bases). The CDR3 has 17 amino acids. V lost 2 bases to trimming and J lost 8 bases, with 22 bases between them. From germline, CDR1 is SGHNT and CDR2 YENEEA. The CDR3 region is CASSLNPTRRLGDEQFF. The CDR3 region has the DNA TGTGCCAGCAGCTTAAATCCCACTCGCCGTCTAGGGGATGAGCAGTTCTTC.

This clonotype was observed many times. V is TRBV4-2 and J is TRBJ2-1, with D maybe TRBD2 (6 bases). V lost 4 bases, J lost 5 bases, and 12 bases lay in between. The CDR3 sequence is 14 residues long. The germline V gene has CDR1 LGHNA and CDR2 YNFKEQ. CDR3 amino acids: CASSLLDYDNEQFF. DNA of the CDR3: TGTGCCAGCAGCCTTCTGGACTACGACAATGAGCAGTTCTTC.

This clonotype has a handful of counts. This chain connects TRBV4-3 to TRBJ2-5; the D gene is possibly TRBD2 (6 bases). The CDR3 has 15 residues. Looked up from germline, CDR1 is LGHNA and CDR2 is YSLEER. With 4 bases removed from V and 5 bases from J, the gap between germline ends came to 17 bases. This CDR3 reads CASSPGDGEVETQYF. CDR3 in DNA: TGCGCCAGCAGCCCGGGGGACGGGGAGGTGGAGACCCAGTACTTC.

There are many counts of this clonotype. The V gene is TRBV9, the J gene TRBJ2-1; 7 bases agree with TRBD1. This CDR3 spans 15 amino acids. With V trimmed by 3 bases and J by 8 bases, 11 bases remained unmatched. Per the germline V gene, CDR1 is SGDLS and CDR2 is YYNGEE. CDR3 bases: TGTGCCAGCAGCGCCCCGACAGGGACAAAGGATGAGCAGTTCTTC. This encodes CASSAPTGTKDEQFF.

This clonotype was observed a few times. The V and J genes are TRBV7-9 and TRBJ2-1, with 9 positions matching TRBD1. The V gene end was trimmed by 6 bases and the J gene end by 10 bases; junction bases not matched to a gene: 4. The germline V gene encodes CDR1 SEHNR and CDR2 FQNEAQ (reference sequence). The CDR3 runs 12 residues. DNA for the CDR3: TGTGCCAGCAGATCGGACAGGGGAGAGCAGTTCTTC. Translating it yields CASRSDRGEQFF.